This T cell receptor (beta chain) was sequenced for a study of T cell changes during pregnancy in multiple sclerosis. TCRdb's table, derived via immunoSEQ multiplex PCR, lists solely in-frame clones and lacks some. The sample has approximately 52,000 clones, approximately 92% seen once. The TCR sequence derives from a female donor with multiple sclerosis, enrolled in a pregnancy study. The sequenced sample was CD4+ T cells from peripheral blood mononuclear cells, obtained in the third trimester of pregnancy.

The CDR3 DNA reads TGTGCCAGCAGCGTAGCAACTGAGGCCCACGAGCAGTACTTC. It yields the protein CASSVATEAHEQYF. This chain uses TRBV9 with TRBJ2-7; D remains ambiguous. The CDR3 is made up of 14 amino acids. V was trimmed by 0 bases and J by 5 bases, leaving 12 bases between them. Germline CDR1 and CDR2: SGDLS and YYNGEE.